The present entry profiles one T cell receptor (beta chain) with its context. The protocol was immunoSEQ multiplex PCR, while the TCRdb copy is restricted to in-frame clones and leaves out a portion. The sample has around 230,000 clones, approximately 90% seen once. CDR1 SGHDT and CDR2 YYEEEE come from the germline V gene. The CDR3 runs 14 residues. This entry belongs to a study of blood T cell repertoires in COVID-19. Study-level information: There were acute and convalescent COVID-19 samples, and they came from the United States, Italy and Spain.

Sequencing used PBMCs or T cells enriched from blood (not recorded which). This TCR came from a woman between 35 and 50 years old with acute COVID-19. The J gene is TRBJ2-5, the V gene TRBV5-6; 8 bases align to TRBD1. With the DNA end fitting TRBJ2-7 better, the J assignment may be wrong. The CDR3 DNA follows: TGTGCCAGCAGTCCCAGGGGGCTGCCCTACGAGCAGTACTTC. It translates to CASSPRGLPYEQYF.